Listed below are T cell receptor beta chains from one sample, sequenced in a study of control samples from healthy donors and cancer patients. This table comes from immunoSEQ multiplex PCR, and its TCRdb copy is limited to in-frame clones, with some not included. The sample includes roughly 41,000 clones, around 94% of them seen just once. The material sequenced was blood. These receptors originate from a man between 60 and 75 years old in good health. The CDR3 runs from the conserved cysteine through the conserved F or W.

>TRBJ2-4|TRBV3-1/TRBV3-2
CASSQLFRAGVNIQYF
>TRBJ2-2|TRBV10-2
CATRTPFNTGELFF
>TRBJ1-4|TRBV5-4
CASSTLQGAVEKLFF
>TRBJ2-5|TRBV15
CATSRGGWGDETQYF
>TRBJ2-7|TRBV4-1
CASSQTRRPQGGEQYF
>TRBJ2-5|TRBV19
CASSIDFVSQRRWETQYF
>TRBJ1-6|TRBV6-5
CASGGQGGNSPLHF
>TRBJ1-4|TRBV11-2
CASSTWWGGNEKLFF
>TRBJ1-2|TRBV30
CAWSPSDGGYTF
>TRBJ1-5|TRBV7-9
CASSLAGGPQHF
>TRBJ2-7|TRBV7-9
CASSSPDSPSYEQYF